This T cell receptor beta chain was recovered during a study of T cell repertoires in aging, cancer and after chemotherapy. About the study: The full dataset contained around 8.2 million TCR reads.

The length of the CDR3 is 14 residues. The germline gives CDR1 LGHNA, CDR2 YNFKEQ. Trimming removed 0 bases at V and 5 bases at J, with 11 bases between. TRB rearrangements spanning V, D and J were amplified using mixed TRB-A/B primers. TCRdb used MiXCR to reprocess the multiplex PCR reads, holding one entry per CDR3 protein. The sample records several thousand distinct CDR3 sequences, about two thirds being singletons. Amplification of TCR beta used genomic DNA extracted from peripheral blood. This chain joins TRBV4-2 and TRBJ2-7, with D tentatively TRBD2 (5 bases). The material sequenced was blood. The TCR originated in a human donor with a solid tumor. CDR3 DNA sequence: TGTGCCAGCAGCCAAGATCGGGAAAGTGACGAGCAGTACTTC. Its translation: CASSQDRESDEQYF.